The sequence of this TCR beta chain was determined in a study of blood T cell repertoires in COVID-19. Study details: Acute-phase and convalescent COVID-19 samples originated in the United States, Italy and Spain. Sources were T cells, B-cell-depleted T cells, or PBMCs; the material itself was cDNA or gDNA.

The CDR3 has 15 residues. V lost 8 bases and J lost 4; bases outside the gene matches: 13. Germline V gives CDR1 MNHEY, CDR2 SVGAGI. In the authors' workflow: Amplifying reference gene primers gave estimates of nucleated cell counts. The assay was immunoSEQ multiplex PCR, and TCRdb's table has in-frame clones only and misses some. V, J and clone size derive from that table, while D and trimming were established from the DNA sequence. The sample holds more than 100,000 clones, 87% seen once. This rearrangement joins TRBV6-5 to TRBJ2-5; 7 nucleotides match TRBD2. The specimen sequenced was peripheral blood. This TCR was recovered from a human donor in a cohort sampled during active COVID-19. The CDR3 nucleotides read TGTGCCAGCCAGCAAGGACGGGGGGTCGTAGAGACCCAGTACTTC. It yields the protein CASQQGRGVVETQYF.